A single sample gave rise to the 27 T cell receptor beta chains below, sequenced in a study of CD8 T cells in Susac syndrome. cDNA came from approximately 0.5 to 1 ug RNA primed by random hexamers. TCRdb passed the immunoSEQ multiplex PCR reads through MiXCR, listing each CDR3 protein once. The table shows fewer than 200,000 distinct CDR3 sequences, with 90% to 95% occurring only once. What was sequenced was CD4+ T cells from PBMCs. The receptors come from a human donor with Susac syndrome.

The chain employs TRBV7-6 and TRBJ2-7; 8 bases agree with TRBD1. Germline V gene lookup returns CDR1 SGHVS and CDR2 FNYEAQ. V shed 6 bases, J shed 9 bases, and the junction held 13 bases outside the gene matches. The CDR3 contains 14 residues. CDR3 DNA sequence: TGTGCCAGCAGTCCAACCGGGACAGGAGCGGGGCAGTACTTC. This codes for CASSPTGTGAGQYF.

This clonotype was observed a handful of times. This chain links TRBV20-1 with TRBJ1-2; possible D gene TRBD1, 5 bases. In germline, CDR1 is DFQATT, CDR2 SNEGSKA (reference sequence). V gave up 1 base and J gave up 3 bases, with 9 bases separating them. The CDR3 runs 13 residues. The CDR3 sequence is CSARVTGHYGYTF. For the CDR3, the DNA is TGCAGTGCTAGAGTTACGGGACACTATGGCTACACCTTC.

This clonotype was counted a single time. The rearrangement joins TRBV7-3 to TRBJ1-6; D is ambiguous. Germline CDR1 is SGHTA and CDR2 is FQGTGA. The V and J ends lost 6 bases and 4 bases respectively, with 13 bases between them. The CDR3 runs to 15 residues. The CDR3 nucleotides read TGTGCCAGCAGTCGCTCAGGACGGTATAATTCACCCCTCCACTTT. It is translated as CASSRSGRYNSPLHF.

CDR3 residues: CASSQKVSGRAFF. CDR3 nucleotide sequence: TGCGCCAGCAGCCAGAAGGTCAGCGGCCGCGCTTTCTTT. The chain couples TRBV4-1 to TRBJ1-1; no reliable D call. V was pared by 3 bases and J by 11 bases, with 16 bases between. This CDR3 region has 13 residues. The germline V gene encodes CDR1 MGHRA and CDR2 YSYEKL.

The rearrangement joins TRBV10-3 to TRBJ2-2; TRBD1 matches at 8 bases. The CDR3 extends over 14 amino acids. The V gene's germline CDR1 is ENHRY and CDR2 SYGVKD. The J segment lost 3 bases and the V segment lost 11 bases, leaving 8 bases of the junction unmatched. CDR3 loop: CASLTGADTGELFF. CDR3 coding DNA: TGTGCCTCGTTGACAGGGGCGGACACCGGGGAGCTGTTTTTT.

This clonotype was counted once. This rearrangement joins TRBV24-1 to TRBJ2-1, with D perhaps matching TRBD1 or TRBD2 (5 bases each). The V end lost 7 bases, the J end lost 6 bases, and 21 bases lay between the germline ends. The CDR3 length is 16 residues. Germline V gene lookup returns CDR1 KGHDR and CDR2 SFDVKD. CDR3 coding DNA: TGTGCCACCAGCGAACCCGGGACCCAGACGGGCAATGAGCAGTTCTTC. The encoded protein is CATSEPGTQTGNEQFF.

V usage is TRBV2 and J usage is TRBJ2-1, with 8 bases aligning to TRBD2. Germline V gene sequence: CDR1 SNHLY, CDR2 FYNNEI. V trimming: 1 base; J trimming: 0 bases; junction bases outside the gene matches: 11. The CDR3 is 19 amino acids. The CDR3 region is CASSEGLAGYSSSYNEQFF. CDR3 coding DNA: TGTGCCAGCAGTGAAGGGCTAGCGGGCTACTCAAGCTCCTACAATGAGCAGTTCTTC.

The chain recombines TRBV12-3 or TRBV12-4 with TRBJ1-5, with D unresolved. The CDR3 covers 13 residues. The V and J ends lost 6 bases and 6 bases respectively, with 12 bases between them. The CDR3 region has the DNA TGTGCCAGCAGCGGAACCGGGCCTCAGCCCCAGCATTTT. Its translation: CASSGTGPQPQHF.

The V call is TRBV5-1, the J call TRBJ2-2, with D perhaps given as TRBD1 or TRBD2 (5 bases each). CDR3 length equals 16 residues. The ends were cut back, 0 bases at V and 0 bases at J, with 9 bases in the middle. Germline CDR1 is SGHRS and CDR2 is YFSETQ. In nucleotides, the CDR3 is TGCGCCAGCAGCTTGGTGTGGGGGTCGAACACCGGGGAGCTGTTTTTT. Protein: CASSLVWGSNTGELFF.

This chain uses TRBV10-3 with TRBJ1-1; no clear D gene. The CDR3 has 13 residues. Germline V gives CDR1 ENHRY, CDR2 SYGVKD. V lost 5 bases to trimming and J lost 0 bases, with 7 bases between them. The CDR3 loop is CAISLEVNTEAFF. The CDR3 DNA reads TGTGCCATCAGTCTGGAGGTGAACACTGAAGCTTTCTTT.

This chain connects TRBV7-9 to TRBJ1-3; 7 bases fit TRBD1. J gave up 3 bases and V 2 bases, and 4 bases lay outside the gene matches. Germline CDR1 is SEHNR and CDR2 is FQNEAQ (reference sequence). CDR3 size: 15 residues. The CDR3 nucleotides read TGTGCCAGCAGCTTATCCCGGGACAGTGGAAACACCATATATTTT. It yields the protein CASSLSRDSGNTIYF.

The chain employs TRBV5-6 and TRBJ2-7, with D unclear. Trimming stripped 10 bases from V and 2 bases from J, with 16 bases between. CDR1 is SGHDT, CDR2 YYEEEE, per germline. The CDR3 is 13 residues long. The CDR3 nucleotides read TGTGCCTCGAAGGGCAGGCAAGCCTACGAGCAGTACTTC. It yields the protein CASKGRQAYEQYF.

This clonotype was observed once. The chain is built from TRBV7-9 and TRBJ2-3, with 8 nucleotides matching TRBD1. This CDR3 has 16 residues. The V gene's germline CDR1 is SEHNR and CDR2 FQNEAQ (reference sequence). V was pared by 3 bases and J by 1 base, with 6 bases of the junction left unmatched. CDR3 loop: CASSLERDRRTDTQYF. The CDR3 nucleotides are TGTGCCAGCAGCTTGGAAAGGGACAGGCGCACAGATACGCAGTATTTT.

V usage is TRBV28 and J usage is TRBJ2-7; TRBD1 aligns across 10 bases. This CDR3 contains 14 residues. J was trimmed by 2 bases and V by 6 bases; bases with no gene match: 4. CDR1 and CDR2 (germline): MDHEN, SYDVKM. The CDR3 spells CASRRQGAPYEQYF. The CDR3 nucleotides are TGTGCCAGCAGGAGACAGGGGGCCCCCTACGAGCAGTACTTC.

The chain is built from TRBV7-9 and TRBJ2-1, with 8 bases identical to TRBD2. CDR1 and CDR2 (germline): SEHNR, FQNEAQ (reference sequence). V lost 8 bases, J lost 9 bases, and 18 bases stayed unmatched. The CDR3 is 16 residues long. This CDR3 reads CASGPSPGGAPSEQFF. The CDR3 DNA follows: TGTGCCAGCGGACCTTCGCCCGGGGGGGCTCCTAGTGAGCAGTTCTTC.

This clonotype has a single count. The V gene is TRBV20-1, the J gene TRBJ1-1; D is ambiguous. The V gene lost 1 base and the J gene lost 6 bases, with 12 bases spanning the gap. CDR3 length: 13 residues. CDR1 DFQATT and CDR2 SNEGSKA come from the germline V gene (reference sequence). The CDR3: CSARGELRAEAFF. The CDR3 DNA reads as TGCAGTGCTAGAGGTGAACTACGCGCTGAAGCTTTCTTT.

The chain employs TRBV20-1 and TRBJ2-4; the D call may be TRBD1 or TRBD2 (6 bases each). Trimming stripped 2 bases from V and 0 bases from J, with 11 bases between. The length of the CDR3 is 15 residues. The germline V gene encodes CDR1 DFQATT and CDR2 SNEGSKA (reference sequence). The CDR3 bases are TGCAGTGCTAGATTCAGGGGACTAGCCAAAAACATTCAGTACTTC. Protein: CSARFRGLAKNIQYF.

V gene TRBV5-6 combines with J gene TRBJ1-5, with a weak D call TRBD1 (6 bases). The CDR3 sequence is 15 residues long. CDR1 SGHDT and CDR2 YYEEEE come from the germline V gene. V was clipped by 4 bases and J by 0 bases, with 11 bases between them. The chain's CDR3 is CASSRKGVSNQPQHF. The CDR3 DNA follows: TGTGCCAGCAGCCGAAAGGGGGTTAGCAATCAGCCCCAGCATTTT.

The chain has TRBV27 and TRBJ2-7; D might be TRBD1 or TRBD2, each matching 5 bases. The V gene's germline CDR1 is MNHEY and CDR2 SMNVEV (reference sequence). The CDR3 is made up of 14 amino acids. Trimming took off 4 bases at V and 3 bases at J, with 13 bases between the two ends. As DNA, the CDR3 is TGTGCCAGCAGTTCACGACGAGGGGTCTACGAGCAGTACTTC. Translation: CASSSRRGVYEQYF.

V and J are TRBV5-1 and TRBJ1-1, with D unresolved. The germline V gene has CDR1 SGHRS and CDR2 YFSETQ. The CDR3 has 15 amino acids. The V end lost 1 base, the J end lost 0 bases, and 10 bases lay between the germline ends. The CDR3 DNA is TGCGCCAGCAGCTTGTTGACCTCTGTGAACACTGAAGCTTTCTTT. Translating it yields CASSLLTSVNTEAFF. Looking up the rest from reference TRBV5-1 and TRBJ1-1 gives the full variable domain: KAGVTQTPRYLIKTRGQQVTLSCSPISGHRSVSWYQQTPGQGLQFLFEYFSETQRNKGNFPGRFSGRQFSNSRSEMNVSTLELGDSALYLCASSLLTSVNTEAFFGQGTRLTVV.

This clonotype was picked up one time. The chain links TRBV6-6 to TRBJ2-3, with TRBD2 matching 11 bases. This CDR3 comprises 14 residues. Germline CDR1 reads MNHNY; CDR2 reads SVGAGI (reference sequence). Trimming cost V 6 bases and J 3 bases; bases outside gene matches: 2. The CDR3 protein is CASRRLAGTDTQYF. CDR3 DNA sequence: TGTGCCAGCAGGCGACTAGCGGGGACAGATACGCAGTATTTT.

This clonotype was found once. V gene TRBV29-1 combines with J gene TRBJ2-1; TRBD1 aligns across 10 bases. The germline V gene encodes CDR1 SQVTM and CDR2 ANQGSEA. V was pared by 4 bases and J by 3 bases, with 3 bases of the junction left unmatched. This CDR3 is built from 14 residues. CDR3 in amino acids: CSVGTGGFYNEQFF. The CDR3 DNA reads TGCAGCGTTGGGACAGGGGGATTCTACAATGAGCAGTTCTTC.

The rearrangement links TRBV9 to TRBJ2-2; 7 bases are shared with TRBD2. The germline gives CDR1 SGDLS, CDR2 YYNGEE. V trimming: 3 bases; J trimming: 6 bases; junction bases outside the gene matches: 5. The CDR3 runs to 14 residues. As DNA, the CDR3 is TGTGCCAGCAGCGGGGGGGGGTTCGCCGGGGAGCTGTTTTTT. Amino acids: CASSGGGFAGELFF.

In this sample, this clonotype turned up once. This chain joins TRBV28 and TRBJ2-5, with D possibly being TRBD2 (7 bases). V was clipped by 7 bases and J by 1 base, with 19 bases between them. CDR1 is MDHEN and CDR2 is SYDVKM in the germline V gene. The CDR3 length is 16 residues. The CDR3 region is CASTRGAFSRQETQYF. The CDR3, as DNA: TGTGCCAGCACCCGGGGGGCTTTCTCTCGCCAAGAGACCCAGTACTTC.

DNA of the CDR3: TGTGCCAGCAGTGCCCAGGGGCGCAATCAGCCCCAGCATTTT. It translates to CASSAQGRNQPQHF. This chain connects TRBV6-6 to TRBJ1-5; TRBD1 is a possible D gene (6 bases). Trimming took off 5 bases at V and 2 bases at J, with 10 bases between the two ends. The CDR3 runs 14 residues. CDR1 is MNHNY, CDR2 SVGAGI, per germline (reference sequence).

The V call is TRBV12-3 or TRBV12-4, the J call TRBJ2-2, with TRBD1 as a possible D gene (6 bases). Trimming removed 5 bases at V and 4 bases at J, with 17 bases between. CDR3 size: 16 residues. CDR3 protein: CASSRRRRGGTGELFF. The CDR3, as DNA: TGTGCCAGCAGTCGAAGACGTCGAGGGGGCACCGGGGAGCTGTTTTTT.

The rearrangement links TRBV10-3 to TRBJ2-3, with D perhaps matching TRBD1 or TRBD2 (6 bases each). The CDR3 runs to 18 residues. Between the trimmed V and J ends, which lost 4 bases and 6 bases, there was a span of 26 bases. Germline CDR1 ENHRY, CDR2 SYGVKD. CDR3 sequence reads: CAISGYRDLENRGDTQYF. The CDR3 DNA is TGTGCCATCAGTGGGTACAGGGACTTGGAGAACAGAGGGGATACGCAGTATTTT.